The present entry profiles one TCR beta chain with its context. Its target is not known. The data derive from a study of shared clonotypes between healthy human individuals. CDR3 length equals 14 residues. Germline-derived CDR1 and CDR2 are MNHNY and SVGAGI (reference sequence). The J segment lost 3 bases and the V segment lost 5 bases, leaving 4 bases of the junction unmatched. At deep level, the assay was performed. The assay was immunoSEQ multiplex PCR, and TCRdb's table has in-frame clones only and misses some. The sample has about 2.3 million clones, roughly 92% seen once. General study findings and limits: Sampling was confined to blood; repertoires within tissues likely differ. What naive subsets generally showed was a larger estimated richness than memory subsets showed.

Each donor was a Caucasian adult residing in Nashville, Tennessee. V gene TRBV6-6 combines with J gene TRBJ1-5; the match to TRBD1 covers 7 bases. This clonotype originated in a man younger than 30 in good health. Some clones in this sample may be carry-over from other donors' samples. Specimen: naive CD4+ T cells from PBMCs. As for subset: CD45RA+ positively selected. This chain's CDR3 is CASSLQGNNQPQHF. CDR3 DNA: TGTGCCAGCAGTCTACAGGGGAACAATCAGCCCCAGCATTTT.